This T cell receptor (beta chain) is from a study of siplizumab effects on memory and regulatory T cells. Study observations and caveats: The authors mapped only a minor fraction of alloreactive clones to unstimulated subsets. Naive T cells, seemingly more diverse than memory cells, seemed major alloresponse contributors. With siplizumab, mappable alloreactive CD4+ clones averaged around 70% Treg-derived, versus less than 30% in controls.

Between the trimmed V and J ends, which lost 5 bases and 3 bases, there was a span of 8 bases. The germline CDR1 and CDR2 sequences are LNHDA and SQIVND (reference sequence). The CDR3 is 12 amino acids. Of note for this clone: Its antigen is as yet unknown.

Only in-frame clones appear in the TCRdb table, and some are missing; sequencing was by immunoSEQ multiplex PCR. The sample shows approximately 100,000 clones, about 93% of them seen only once. The gene calls are TRBV19 and TRBJ2-7; D perhaps matches TRBD2 (6 bases). Sequenced material: non-Treg CD4+ T cells sorted from blood. This clonotype was obtained from a human donor in good health. CDR3 amino acids: CASSDGSYEQYF. The DNA for the CDR3 is TGTGCCAGTAGTGACGGGAGCTACGAGCAGTACTTC.